This T cell receptor beta chain was documented in a study of glioma-infiltrating T cells after dendritic cell vaccination. This clone is a singleton in its sample. V was shortened by 4 bases and J by 4 bases, with 7 bases between the two germline ends. This CDR3 region has 12 residues. Per the germline V gene, CDR1 is LNHDA and CDR2 is SQIVND (reference sequence). TCRB CDR3 was amplified from 2 ug genomic DNA or less. Some clones are missing from TCRdb's copy, which holds only in-frame ones; the method was immunoSEQ multiplex PCR. The table records 25,000 to 35,000 clones, 90% to 95% of them present only once.

The J gene is TRBJ2-5, the V gene TRBV19, with a weak D call TRBD2 (6 bases). The clonotype originates from a human donor with glioblastoma. The source was blood, collected before dendritic cell vaccination. The CDR3 here is CASSRRGETQYF. DNA for the CDR3: TGTGCCAGTAGTAGGAGGGGAGAGACCCAGTACTTC.